The TCR beta chain described here comes from a study of T cell responses to AZD1222 COVID-19 vaccine. The method was immunoSEQ multiplex PCR; TCRdb's version includes in-frame clones alone and lacks a portion of them. Of roughly 60,000 clones in the sample, roughly 80% were seen once. The germline V gene has CDR1 KGHSH and CDR2 LQKENI. Between the trimmed V and J ends, which lost 1 base and 0 bases, there was a span of 4 bases. This CDR3 is built from 15 residues. In regard to this clone: Its antigen remains unknown.

Whole-study findings and limits: Clonal diversity may have been underestimated in mostly white British donors.

The specimen comprised peripheral blood, sampled 28 days after the second AZD1222 dose. The chain links TRBV18 to TRBJ1-6; D call uncertain. The sequence was collected from an adult who received the AZD1222 COVID-19 vaccine. The CDR3 loop reads CASSPLDSYNSPLHF. CDR3 nucleotides: TGTGCCAGCTCACCACTGGACTCCTATAATTCACCCCTCCACTTT.